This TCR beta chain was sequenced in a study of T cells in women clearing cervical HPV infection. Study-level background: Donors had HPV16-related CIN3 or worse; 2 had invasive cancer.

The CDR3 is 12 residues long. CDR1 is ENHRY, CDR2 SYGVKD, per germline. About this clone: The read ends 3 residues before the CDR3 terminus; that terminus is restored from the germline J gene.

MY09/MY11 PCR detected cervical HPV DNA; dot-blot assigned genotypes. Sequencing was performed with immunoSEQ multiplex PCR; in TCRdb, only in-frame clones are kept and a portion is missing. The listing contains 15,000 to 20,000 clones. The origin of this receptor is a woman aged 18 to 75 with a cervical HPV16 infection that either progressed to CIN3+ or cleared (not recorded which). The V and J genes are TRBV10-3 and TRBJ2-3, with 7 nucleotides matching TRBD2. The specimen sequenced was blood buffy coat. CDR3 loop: CAISGLEETQYF. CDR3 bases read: TGTGCCATCAGCGGACTAGAAGAGACG.